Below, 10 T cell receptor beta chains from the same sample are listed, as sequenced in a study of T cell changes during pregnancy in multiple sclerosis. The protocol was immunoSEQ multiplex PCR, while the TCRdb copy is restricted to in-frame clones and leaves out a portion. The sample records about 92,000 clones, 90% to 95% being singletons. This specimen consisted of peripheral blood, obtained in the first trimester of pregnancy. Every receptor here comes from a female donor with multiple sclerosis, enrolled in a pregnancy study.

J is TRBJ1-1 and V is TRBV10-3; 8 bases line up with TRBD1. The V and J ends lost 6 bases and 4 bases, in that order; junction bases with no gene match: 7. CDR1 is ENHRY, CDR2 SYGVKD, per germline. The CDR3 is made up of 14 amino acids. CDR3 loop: CAIRPGQGSTEAFF. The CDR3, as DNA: TGTGCCATCAGACCCGGACAGGGTAGCACTGAAGCTTTCTTT.

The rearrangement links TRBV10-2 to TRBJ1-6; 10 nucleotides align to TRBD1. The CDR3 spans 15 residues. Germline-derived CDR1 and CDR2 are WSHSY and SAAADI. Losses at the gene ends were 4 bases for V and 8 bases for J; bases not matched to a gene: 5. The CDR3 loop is CASSVSGTGDSPLHF. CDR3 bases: TGCGCCAGCAGTGTTTCCGGGACAGGGGATTCACCCCTCCACTTT.

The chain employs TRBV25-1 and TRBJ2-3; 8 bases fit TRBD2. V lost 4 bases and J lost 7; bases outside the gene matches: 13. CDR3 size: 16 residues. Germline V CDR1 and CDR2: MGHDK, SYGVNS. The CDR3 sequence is CASSAQGLGHSHTQYF. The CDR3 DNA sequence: TGTGCCAGCAGTGCCCAGGGACTAGGGCACAGTCATACGCAGTATTTT.

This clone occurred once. CDR3 coding DNA: TGTGCCAGCAGTCCCGTGCCGGGACAGGGGTACGAGCAGTACTTC. Translation: CASSPVPGQGYEQYF. This chain connects TRBV9 to TRBJ2-7; TRBD1 agrees at 10 bases. V lost 5 bases and J lost 4; bases outside the gene matches: 9. Germline CDR1 SGDLS, CDR2 YYNGEE. The CDR3 covers 15 residues.

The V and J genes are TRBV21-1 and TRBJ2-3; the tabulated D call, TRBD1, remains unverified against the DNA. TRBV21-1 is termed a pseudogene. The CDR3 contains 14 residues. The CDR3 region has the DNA TGTGCCAGCAGGCGGGACAGTCAACCTCATACGCAGTATTTT. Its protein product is CASRRDSQPHTQYF.

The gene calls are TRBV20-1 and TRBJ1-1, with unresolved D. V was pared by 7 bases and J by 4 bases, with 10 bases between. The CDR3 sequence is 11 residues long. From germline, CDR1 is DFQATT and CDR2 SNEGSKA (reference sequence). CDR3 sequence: CSEVEGTEAFF. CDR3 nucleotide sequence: TGCAGTGAGGTAGAGGGCACTGAAGCTTTCTTT.

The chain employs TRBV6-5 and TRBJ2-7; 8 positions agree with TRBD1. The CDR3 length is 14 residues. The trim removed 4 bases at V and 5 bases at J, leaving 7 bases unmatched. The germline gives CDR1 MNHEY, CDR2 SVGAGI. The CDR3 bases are TGTGCCAGCAGTTCATGGACAGGGTCGGACGAGCAGTACTTC. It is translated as CASSSWTGSDEQYF.

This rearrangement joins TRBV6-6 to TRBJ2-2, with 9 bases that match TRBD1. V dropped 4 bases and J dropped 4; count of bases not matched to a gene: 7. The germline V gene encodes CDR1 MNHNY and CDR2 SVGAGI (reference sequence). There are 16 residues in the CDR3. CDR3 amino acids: CASSWDRAVTTGELFF. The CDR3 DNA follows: TGTGCCAGCAGTTGGGACAGGGCGGTGACCACCGGGGAGCTGTTTTTT.

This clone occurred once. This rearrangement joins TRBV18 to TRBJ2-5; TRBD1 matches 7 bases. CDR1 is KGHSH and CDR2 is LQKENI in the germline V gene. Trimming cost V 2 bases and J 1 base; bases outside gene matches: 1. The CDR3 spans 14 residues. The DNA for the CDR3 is TGTGCCAGCTCACCAAGGGGGCTCCAAGAGACCCAGTACTTC. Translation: CASSPRGLQETQYF.

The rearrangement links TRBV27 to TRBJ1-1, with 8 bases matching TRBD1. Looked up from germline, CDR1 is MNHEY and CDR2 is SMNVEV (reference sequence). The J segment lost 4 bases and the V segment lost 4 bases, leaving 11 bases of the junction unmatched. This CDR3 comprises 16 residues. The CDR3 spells CASSWLGSGGVTEAFF. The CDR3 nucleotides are TGTGCCAGCAGTTGGCTAGGCTCAGGGGGCGTCACTGAAGCTTTCTTT.